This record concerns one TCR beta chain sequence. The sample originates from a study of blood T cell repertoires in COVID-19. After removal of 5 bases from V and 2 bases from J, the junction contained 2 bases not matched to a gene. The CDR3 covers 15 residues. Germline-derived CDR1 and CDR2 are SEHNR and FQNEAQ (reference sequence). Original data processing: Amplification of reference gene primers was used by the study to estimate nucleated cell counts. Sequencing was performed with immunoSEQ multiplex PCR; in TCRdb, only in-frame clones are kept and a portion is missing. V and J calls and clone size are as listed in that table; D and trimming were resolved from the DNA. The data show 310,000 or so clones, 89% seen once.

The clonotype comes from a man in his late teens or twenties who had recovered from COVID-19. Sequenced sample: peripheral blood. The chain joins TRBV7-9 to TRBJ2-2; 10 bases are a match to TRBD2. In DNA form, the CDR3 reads TGTGCCAGCAGCATACTAGCGGGAAACACCGGGGAGCTGTTTTTT. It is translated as CASSILAGNTGELFF.